The text below deals with one TCR beta chain. The entry originates in a study of blood T cell repertoires in COVID-19. In the study overall: Donors in the United States, Italy and Spain gave samples during acute or convalescent COVID-19. The cDNA or gDNA used as material had been derived from T cells, B-cell-depleted T cells, or PBMCs.

V shed 2 bases and J shed 4 bases, with 11 bases lying between them. The CDR3 loop spans 14 amino acids. From germline, CDR1 is LGHNA and CDR2 YSLEER. Methods used by the authors: It was from reference gene primer amplification that nucleated cell counts were estimated. Produced via immunoSEQ multiplex PCR; TCRdb's table is partial and in-frame only. V and J calls and clone size are copied from that table; D and trimming were computed from the DNA. The sample includes roughly 50,000 clones, 85% to 90% of them seen just once. The source of this sequence is a woman in her fifties or sixties with acute or convalescent COVID-19. The sample was peripheral blood. The chain recombines TRBV4-3 with TRBJ1-2; D is ambiguous. The CDR3 here is CASSQSQAGYGYTF. The CDR3 nucleotides read TGCGCCAGCAGCCAAAGTCAGGCGGGCTATGGCTACACCTTC.